The rows below give T cell receptor beta chains drawn from one sample of a study of OX40 agonist ivuxolimab in advanced cancers. Profiling relied on immunoSEQ multiplex PCR, and the TCRdb table lists in-frame clones only, not all of them. Of tens of thousands of clones in the sample, just over 85% were seen once. The sequencing here drew on CD4+ or CD8+ T cells sorted from blood, taken in a trial of the OX40 agonist ivuxolimab. Receptor source: an adult with an advanced solid tumor such as melanoma, head and neck, liver or kidney cancer. CDR3s include the opening cysteine and the closing phenylalanine or tryptophan. The D gene is left open where the match is weak. Clone size appears in some rows only: once, few, many, or a class for an expanded clone.

CDR3 protein | CDR3 DNA | V gene | clone size | D gene | J gene
CASSEAGFGETQYF | TGTGCCAGCAGTGAAGCCGGGTTTGGAGAGACCCAGTACTTC | TRBV2 | . | . | TRBJ2-5
CASSLTYQNGDTQYF | TGTGCCAGCAGCTTAACTTACCAGAATGGAGATACGCAGTATTTT | TRBV7-3 | . | . | TRBJ2-3
CASSWGLASDTQYF | TGTGCCAGCAGTTGGGGACTAGCATCAGATACGCAGTATTTT | TRBV27 | . | TRBD2 | TRBJ2-3
CASSVIAENTGELFF | TGTGCCAGCAGCGTGATAGCGGAGAACACCGGGGAGCTGTTTTTT | TRBV9 | . | . | TRBJ2-2
CASSLANREGETQYF | TGTGCCAGCAGCTTAGCGAATAGGGAGGGAGAGACCCAGTACTTC | TRBV7-2 | few | TRBD2 | TRBJ2-5
CASSYGRAYNEQFF | TGTGCCAGCAGTTACGGGCGGGCCTACAATGAGCAGTTCTTC | TRBV6-5 | . | . | TRBJ2-1
CASSSPGTKETDTQYF | TGTGCCAGCAGCTCCCCCGGGACCAAAGAGACAGATACGCAGTATTTT | TRBV7-2 | . | . | TRBJ2-3
CASRPLAGRSLAKNIQYF | TGCGCCAGCAGACCCTTAGCGGGCCGCTCCTTAGCCAAAAACATTCAGTACTTC | TRBV5-1 | once | TRBD2 | TRBJ2-4
CASRPGQVYEQYF | TGTGCCAGCAGGCCTGGACAGGTCTACGAGCAGTACTTC | TRBV7-2 | . | TRBD1 | TRBJ2-7
CASSLTGGTANTEAFF | TGTGCCAGCAGCTTAACGGGGGGGACGGCGAACACTGAAGCTTTCTTT | TRBV7-9 | . | . | TRBJ1-1
CASSYSRPDTQYF | TGTGCCAGCAGTTACTCCAGACCAGATACGCAGTATTTT | TRBV6-6 | . | . | TRBJ2-3
CASSQRSRAGEQYF | TGCGCCAGCAGCCAACGGAGCAGGGCTGGCGAGCAGTACTTC | TRBV4-3 | . | . | TRBJ2-7
CASSWGMWGWETQYF | TGTGCCAGCAGTTGGGGCATGTGGGGCTGGGAGACCCAGTACTTC | TRBV6-6 | . | . | TRBJ2-5
CASSETQGARTEAFF | TGTGCCAGCAGTGAGACACAGGGGGCGCGCACTGAAGCTTTCTTT | TRBV6-9 | once | TRBD1 | TRBJ1-1
CASSPQTAPSTYEQYF | TGTGCCAGCAGCCCCCAGACAGCTCCCTCAACCTACGAGCAGTACTTC | TRBV7-3 | . | . | TRBJ2-7
CASSLGQPPGSEAFF | TGTGCCAGCTCACTCGGACAGCCCCCGGGTAGTGAAGCTTTCTTT | TRBV18 | . | . | TRBJ1-1
CASSPLAGGYTDTQYF | TGTGCCAGCTCACCCCTAGCGGGGGGTTACACAGATACGCAGTATTTT | TRBV18 | . | TRBD2 | TRBJ2-3
CASKRGGKLETQYF | TGTGCCAGCAAGAGAGGGGGCAAATTAGAGACCCAGTACTTC | TRBV27 | few | TRBD1 | TRBJ2-5
CASSNTSGFSYEQYF | TGTGCCAGCAGCAACACTAGCGGGTTTTCCTACGAGCAGTACTTC | TRBV21-1 | . | . | TRBJ2-7
CASRETGELFF | TGTGCCAGCAGGGAGACTGGGGAGCTGTTTTTT | TRBV6-5 | . | . | TRBJ2-2
CASKGSDTQYF | TGCGCCAGCAAGGGGTCGGATACGCAGTATTTT | TRBV5-1 | . | . | TRBJ2-3
CASSQNRGKSTEAFF | TGTGCCAGCAGTCAAAACAGGGGAAAGAGCACTGAAGCTTTCTTT | TRBV28 | . | TRBD1 | TRBJ1-1
CASSFIPGAGNTIYF | TGTGCCAGCAGTTTCATTCCAGGCGCCGGAAACACCATATATTTT | TRBV28 | . | . | TRBJ1-3
CASSPYGQAKNIQYF | TGTGCCAGCTCACCTTATGGACAAGCCAAAAACATTCAGTACTTC | TRBV18 | . | . | TRBJ2-4
CASSLDPLGYEQYF | TGTGCCAGCAGCTTGGATCCCCTAGGCTACGAGCAGTACTTC | TRBV5-4 | . | . | TRBJ2-7